The 30 T cell receptor beta chains presented below share a single source sample, sequenced in a study of human T cells and chemical hapten exposure. Sample time point: patch test 1, 2 weeks after DPC sensitization. Treatment of the sample: therapeutic diphenylcyclopropenone sensitization with weekly scalp DPC. MiXCR, applied by TCRdb to the RACE reads, yields one record per CDR3 protein. This sample has about 69,000 distinct CDR3 sequences, with 30% to 35% found just once. The material was whole blood, obtained in connection with sensitization to the hapten diphenylcyclopropenone (DPC). All receptors derive from a middle-aged man with alopecia areata. Some clones in this sample may be carry-over from other donors' samples.

This clonotype appeared a few times. The chain links TRBV29-1 to TRBJ2-7; D remains ambiguous. Between the trimmed V and J ends, which lost 6 bases and 0 bases, there was a span of 12 bases. The CDR3 runs to 13 residues. The germline gives CDR1 SQVTM, CDR2 ANQGSEA. The CDR3 here is CSVVDGSSYEQYF. As DNA, the CDR3 is TGCAGCGTCGTCGACGGTTCCTCCTACGAGCAGTACTTC.

Many counts were recorded for this clonotype. The V gene is TRBV7-9, the J gene TRBJ2-6; 12 bases map to TRBD1. The CDR3 is 20 residues long. V was pared by 1 base and J by 4 bases, with 11 bases of the junction left unmatched. The germline gives CDR1 SEHNR, CDR2 FQNEAQ (reference sequence). The CDR3 loop is CASSLGIMGQGALGANVLTF. CDR3 coding DNA: TGTGCCAGCAGCTTAGGCATTATGGGACAGGGGGCGCTGGGGGCCAACGTCCTGACTTTC.

The genes are TRBV7-9 and TRBJ2-7; D unresolved. The CDR3 is 12 residues long. Looked up from germline, CDR1 is SEHNR and CDR2 is FQNEAQ (reference sequence). V was trimmed by 5 bases and J by 4 bases, leaving 9 bases between them. CDR3 coding DNA: TGTGCCAGCAGCCTTACAGTGTACGAGCAGTACTTC. Translation gives CASSLTVYEQYF.

This clonotype was found a few times. The rearrangement links TRBV2 to TRBJ2-2; D may match TRBD1 or TRBD2 (5 bases each). The CDR3 spans 14 residues. The germline V gene has CDR1 SNHLY and CDR2 FYNNEI. V gave up 5 bases and J gave up 4 bases, with 11 bases separating them. CDR3 region: CASSRDGITGELFF. The CDR3 nucleotides read TGTGCCAGCAGTAGGGACGGTATCACCGGGGAGCTGTTTTTT.

This clonotype appeared a few times. CDR3 DNA sequence: TGCAGTGCCCCCACTTCCACAGATACGCAGTATTTT. Protein sequence: CSAPTSTDTQYF. The chain recombines TRBV20-1 with TRBJ2-3; D is uncertain. Trimming cost V 6 bases and J 2 bases, with 9 bases left between them. The CDR3 is 12 amino acids. CDR1 and CDR2 from the germline V gene are DFQATT and SNEGSKA (reference sequence).

The CDR3 protein is CACAGSGRTDTQYF. CDR3 coding DNA: TGTGCCTGCGCTGGTAGCGGGAGAACAGATACGCAGTATTTT. This chain links TRBV5-5 with TRBJ2-3; 9 nucleotides match TRBD2. This CDR3 comprises 14 residues. The V gene end was trimmed by 10 bases and the J gene end by 3 bases; junction bases not matched to a gene: 9. In germline, CDR1 is SGHKS, CDR2 YYEKEE (reference sequence).

The CDR3 region is CASSGERGGRLNTEAFF. The CDR3 bases are TGTGCCAGCAGCGGGGAGAGGGGGGGCCGATTGAACACTGAAGCTTTCTTT. The chain combines TRBV9 with TRBJ1-1, with a tentative D call TRBD1 (6 bases). With 3 bases removed from V and 0 bases from J, the gap between germline ends came to 18 bases. The V gene's germline CDR1 is SGDLS and CDR2 YYNGEE. This CDR3 contains 17 residues.

This clonotype has more than one count but fewer than ten. The chain combines TRBV18 with TRBJ1-1; D is undetermined. Between the trimmed V and J ends, which lost 1 base and 4 bases, there was a span of 7 bases. The V gene's germline CDR1 is KGHSH and CDR2 LQKENI. The CDR3 runs 13 residues. The CDR3 bases are TGTGCCAGCTCACCACGTGAAATCACTGAAGCTTTCTTT. Encoded protein: CASSPREITEAFF.

In this sample, this clonotype turned up a few times. The chain recombines TRBV7-2 with TRBJ2-1; 11 bases map to TRBD2. The CDR3 runs 16 residues. Germline assignment: CDR1 SGHTA and CDR2 FQGNSA. V was pared by 1 base and J by 3 bases, with 2 bases of the junction left unmatched. The CDR3 region is CASSLDSGRVYNEQFF. CDR3 bases: TGTGCCAGCAGCTTAGATAGCGGGAGGGTCTACAATGAGCAGTTCTTC. Based on the CDR3 plus reference TRBV7-2 and TRBJ2-1, the full variable domain is GAGVSQSPSNKVTEKGKDVELRCDPISGHTALYWYRQSLGQGLEFLIYFQGNSAPDKSGLPSDRFSAERTGGSVSTLTIQRTQQEDSAVYLCASSLDSGRVYNEQFFGPGTRLTVL.

This clonotype was seen a handful of times. The chain joins TRBV7-8 to TRBJ2-3, with D perhaps matching TRBD1 (6 bases). Germline-derived CDR1 and CDR2 are SGHVS and FQNEAQ. This CDR3 has 13 residues. Deletions cut 1 base from V and 4 bases from J, with 6 bases between. The CDR3 DNA sequence: TGTGCCAGCAGCTTAGACAGGGCAGATACGCAGTATTTT. This sequence encodes CASSLDRADTQYF.

This chain uses TRBV6-4 with TRBJ2-1; 11 positions agree with TRBD1. V trimming: 2 bases; J trimming: 6 bases; junction bases outside the gene matches: 0. CDR3 length equals 14 residues. Germline values: CDR1 MRHNA, CDR2 SNTAGT. The CDR3 loop reads CASSDGTGGNEQFF. CDR3 nucleotide sequence: TGTGCCAGCAGTGACGGGACAGGGGGCAATGAGCAGTTCTTC.

V and J are TRBV2 and TRBJ2-7; 11 nucleotides align to TRBD1. Trimming at V came to 6 bases and at J to 3 bases, leaving 7 bases not matched to a gene. Germline CDR1 reads SNHLY; CDR2 reads FYNNEI. CDR3 length: 15 amino acids. As DNA, the CDR3 is TGTGCCAGCAGGGCGGGACAGGGGGAGTTCTACGAGCAGTACTTC. Translated: CASRAGQGEFYEQYF.

This clonotype was seen more than once but under ten times. The genes are TRBV5-4 and TRBJ2-3, with D hard to call. Germline lookup yields CDR1 SGHNT and CDR2 YYREEE (reference sequence). The V end lost 1 base, the J end lost 0 bases, and 9 bases lay between the germline ends. The CDR3 has 15 amino acids. The CDR3 nucleotides are TGTGCCAGCAGCTTGATGGGTACTAGCACAGATACGCAGTATTTT. As protein: CASSLMGTSTDTQYF.

This clonotype was observed a handful of times. The V and J genes are TRBV9 and TRBJ1-3; unclear D gene. The CDR3 runs 16 residues. Deletions cut 0 bases from V and 3 bases from J, with 13 bases between. The germline gives CDR1 SGDLS, CDR2 YYNGEE. CDR3 sequence reads: CASSVEAASLGNTIYF. The CDR3, as DNA: TGTGCCAGCAGCGTAGAGGCAGCAAGCCTTGGAAACACCATATATTTT.

This clonotype has more than one count but fewer than ten. V gene TRBV20-1 combines with J gene TRBJ2-3, with D possibly being TRBD2 (6 bases). There are 17 residues in the CDR3. The germline gives CDR1 DFQATT, CDR2 SNEGSKA (reference sequence). The V end was cut by 0 bases, the J end by 2 bases, with 18 bases between. CDR3 sequence reads: CSARDLSGPHLTDTQYF. CDR3 sequence (DNA): TGCAGTGCTAGAGACCTTAGCGGTCCGCACCTCACAGATACGCAGTATTTT.

The chain links TRBV7-9 to TRBJ1-1; D gene unclear. Germline V gene lookup returns CDR1 SEHNR and CDR2 FQNEAQ (reference sequence). This CDR3 contains 12 residues. V lost 2 bases and J lost 1, with 2 bases in between. CDR3 protein: CASSLTNTEAFF. The CDR3 coding sequence is TGTGCCAGCAGCTTAACGAACACTGAAGCTTTCTTT.

The V gene is TRBV9, the J gene TRBJ2-5; 14 nucleotides line up with TRBD2. The CDR3 has 15 amino acids. The germline V gene has CDR1 SGDLS and CDR2 YYNGEE. V was pared by 0 bases and J by 5 bases, with 0 bases of the junction left unmatched. CDR3 in DNA: TGTGCCAGCAGCGTAGGACTAGCGGGAGGGGAGACCCAGTACTTC. It encodes CASSVGLAGGETQYF.

This chain uses TRBV5-6 with TRBJ2-7; no clear D. CDR1 and CDR2 (germline): SGHDT, YYEEEE. Trimming left V 4 bases short and J 0 bases short, with 8 bases between. The CDR3 runs to 13 residues. The CDR3 DNA sequence: TGTGCCAGCAGCCGGACGCTCTCCTACGAGCAGTACTTC. This encodes CASSRTLSYEQYF.

V gene TRBV9 combines with J gene TRBJ2-7; D not resolved. The germline V gene encodes CDR1 SGDLS and CDR2 YYNGEE. The CDR3 loop spans 12 amino acids. Trimming removed 3 bases from V and 7 bases from J, with 11 bases in between. The CDR3 loop is CASSDPAHEQYF. CDR3 nucleotide sequence: TGTGCCAGCAGCGACCCAGCCCATGAGCAGTACTTC.

The CDR3 spells CASSRPSGMAGDTQYF. CDR3 nucleotide sequence: TGTGCCAGCAGCCGCCCTAGCGGGATGGCGGGAGATACGCAGTATTTT. The rearrangement links TRBV5-4 to TRBJ2-3; 9 nucleotides align to TRBD2. The CDR3 extends over 16 amino acids. Germline assignment: CDR1 SGHNT and CDR2 YYREEE (reference sequence). V shed 4 bases, J shed 5 bases, and the junction held 11 bases outside the gene matches.

This clonotype was recorded a few times. DNA for the CDR3: TGCAGTGCTAGAGATAAGGGGACAGGGGCGGTTGTCACCTTC. It yields the protein CSARDKGTGAVVTF. This sequence joins TRBV20-1 and TRBJ1-2; 10 positions match TRBD1. CDR3 size: 14 residues. V was clipped by 0 bases and J by 13 bases; unmatched bases: 11. Per germline, CDR1 DFQATT and CDR2 SNEGSKA (reference sequence).

This clonotype has more than one count but fewer than ten. V gene TRBV7-3 combines with J gene TRBJ2-5; 11 bases align to TRBD2. This CDR3 contains 19 residues. Germline V gene lookup returns CDR1 SGHTA and CDR2 FQGTGA. Unmatched junction bases numbered 16, after V lost 5 bases and J lost 2 bases. CDR3 sequence: CASSRRTSGSWNGQETQYF. The CDR3 coding sequence is TGTGCCAGCAGCCGGAGAACTAGCGGGAGTTGGAATGGGCAAGAGACCCAGTACTTC.

The rearrangement joins TRBV12-3 or TRBV12-4 to TRBJ1-1, with D possibly being TRBD1 (5 bases). CDR3 length: 14 residues. The V end was cut by 4 bases, the J end by 1 base, with 10 bases between. The CDR3 nucleotides read TGTGCCAGCAGTTCCTTAAGGGGGAACACTGAAGCTTTCTTT. Translated, it gives CASSSLRGNTEAFF.

The CDR3 DNA follows: TGTGCCAGCAGCCGGGACAGGGGATCGGATACGCAGTATTTT. Its protein product is CASSRDRGSDTQYF. The gene calls are TRBV2 and TRBJ2-3; 10 bases map to TRBD1. Germline-derived CDR1 and CDR2 are SNHLY and FYNNEI. Unmatched junction bases numbered 6, after V lost 6 bases and J lost 6 bases. CDR3 length: 14 residues.

V is TRBV6-2 or TRBV6-3 and J is TRBJ2-2; TRBD2 might be the D (7 bases). Trimming removed 1 base from V and 5 bases from J, with 11 bases in between. Germline V gene lookup returns CDR1 MNHEY and CDR2 SVGEGT. This CDR3 spans 15 amino acids. The CDR3 loop reads CASSYLRGRTGELFF. CDR3 DNA: TGTGCCAGCAGTTACTTGCGGGGGCGGACCGGGGAGCTGTTTTTT.

The chain links TRBV6-6 to TRBJ2-3; perhaps D is TRBD1 or TRBD2 (5 bases each). The CDR3 is 15 amino acids. V was shortened by 7 bases and J by 0 bases, with 14 bases between the two germline ends. CDR1 and CDR2 from the germline V gene are MNHNY and SVGAGI (reference sequence). CDR3 sequence reads: CASNDGTPSTDTQYF. For the CDR3, the DNA is TGTGCCAGCAACGACGGGACCCCTAGCACAGATACGCAGTATTTT.

The sample holds a few counts of this clonotype. This rearrangement joins TRBV28 to TRBJ1-5; 8 bases fit TRBD1. The V segment lost 3 bases and the J segment 2 bases; nucleotides outside the gene matches: 3. The CDR3 covers 15 residues. Germline CDR1 and CDR2: MDHEN and SYDVKM. CDR3: CASSLEQGGNQPQHF. The CDR3 nucleotides are TGTGCCAGCAGTTTGGAACAGGGGGGCAATCAGCCCCAGCATTTT.

This rearrangement joins TRBV7-9 to TRBJ2-1; TRBD2 is a possible D gene (5 bases). Germline CDR1 SEHNR, CDR2 FQNEAQ (reference sequence). Trimming removed 5 bases at V and 3 bases at J, with 17 bases between. The CDR3 loop spans 16 amino acids. CDR3 sequence reads: CASSRLRSADYNEQFF. In nucleotides, the CDR3 is TGTGCCAGCAGCCGACTACGTTCGGCAGACTACAATGAGCAGTTCTTC. The complete variable domain, with remaining parts taken from reference TRBV7-9 and TRBJ2-1, reads DTGVSQNPRHKITKRGQNVTFRCDPISEHNRLYWYRQTLGQGPEFLTYFQNEAQLEKSRLLSDRFSAERPKGSFSTLEIQRTEQGDSAMYLCASSRLRSADYNEQFFGPGTRLTVL.

This clonotype has just a few counts. The chain couples TRBV6-2 or TRBV6-3 to TRBJ1-1; 9 nucleotides agree with TRBD1. V was pared by 5 bases and J by 10 bases, with 14 bases of the junction left unmatched. Per germline, CDR1 MNHEY and CDR2 SVGEGT. This CDR3 has 15 residues. DNA for the CDR3: TGTGCCAGCAGTCCCATACCGGGACAGGGCCGGAGAGCTTTCTTT. Translation gives CASSPIPGQGRRAFF.

In its sample, this clonotype was seen a few times. The chain couples TRBV4-3 to TRBJ2-5; 11 bases match TRBD1. Germline V CDR1 and CDR2: LGHNA, YSLEER. The CDR3 contains 14 residues. Germline trimming cut 3 bases from V and 7 bases from J; bases unmatched to any gene: 4. This CDR3 is CASSQDRGLWTQYF. The CDR3 coding sequence is TGCGCCAGCAGCCAGGACAGGGGGCTTTGGACCCAGTACTTC.